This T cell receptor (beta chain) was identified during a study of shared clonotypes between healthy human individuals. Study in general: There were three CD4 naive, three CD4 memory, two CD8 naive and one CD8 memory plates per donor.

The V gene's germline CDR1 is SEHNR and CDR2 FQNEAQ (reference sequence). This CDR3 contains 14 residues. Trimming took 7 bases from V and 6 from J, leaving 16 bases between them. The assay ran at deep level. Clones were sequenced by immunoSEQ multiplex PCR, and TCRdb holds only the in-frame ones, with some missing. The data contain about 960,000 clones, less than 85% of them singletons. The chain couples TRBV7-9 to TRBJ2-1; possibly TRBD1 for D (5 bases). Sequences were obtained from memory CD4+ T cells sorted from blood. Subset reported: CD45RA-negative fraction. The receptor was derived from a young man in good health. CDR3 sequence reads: CASTGVKGSNEQFF. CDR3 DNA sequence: TGTGCCAGCACCGGTGTGAAGGGGTCCAATGAGCAGTTCTTC. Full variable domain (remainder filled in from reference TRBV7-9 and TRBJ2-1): DTGVSQNPRHKITKRGQNVTFRCDPISEHNRLYWYRQTLGQGPEFLTYFQNEAQLEKSRLLSDRFSAERPKGSFSTLEIQRTEQGDSAMYLCASTGVKGSNEQFFGPGTRLTVL.